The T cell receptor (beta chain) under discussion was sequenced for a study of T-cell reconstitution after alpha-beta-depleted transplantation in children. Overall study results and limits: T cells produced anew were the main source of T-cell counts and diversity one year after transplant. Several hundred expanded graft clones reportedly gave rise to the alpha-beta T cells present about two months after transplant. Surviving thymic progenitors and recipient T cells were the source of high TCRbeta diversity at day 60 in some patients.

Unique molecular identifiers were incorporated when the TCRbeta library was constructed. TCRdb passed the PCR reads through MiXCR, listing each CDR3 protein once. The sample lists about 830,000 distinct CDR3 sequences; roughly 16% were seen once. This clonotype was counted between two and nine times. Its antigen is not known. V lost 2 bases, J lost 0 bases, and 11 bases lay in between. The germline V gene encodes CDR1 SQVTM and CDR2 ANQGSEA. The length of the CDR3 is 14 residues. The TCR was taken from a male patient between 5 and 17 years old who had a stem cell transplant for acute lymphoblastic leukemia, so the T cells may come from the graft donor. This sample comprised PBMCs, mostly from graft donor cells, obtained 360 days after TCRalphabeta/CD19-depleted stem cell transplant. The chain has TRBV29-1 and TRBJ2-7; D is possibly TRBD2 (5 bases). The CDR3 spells CSVESGGHSYEQYF. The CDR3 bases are TGCAGCGTTGAATCTGGCGGGCACTCCTACGAGCAGTACTTC.